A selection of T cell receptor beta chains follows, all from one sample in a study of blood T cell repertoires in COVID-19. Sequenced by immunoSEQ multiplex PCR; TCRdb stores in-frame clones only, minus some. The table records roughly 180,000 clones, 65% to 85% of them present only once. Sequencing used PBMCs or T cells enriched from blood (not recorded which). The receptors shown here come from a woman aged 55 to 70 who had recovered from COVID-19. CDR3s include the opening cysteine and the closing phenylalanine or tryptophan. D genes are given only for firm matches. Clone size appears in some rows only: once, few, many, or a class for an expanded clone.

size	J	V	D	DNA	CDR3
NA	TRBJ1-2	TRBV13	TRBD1	TGTGCCAGCAGCCCCAGGGGGCGGGGTGGCTACACCTTC	CASSPRGRGGYTF
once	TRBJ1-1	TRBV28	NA	TGTGCCAGCAGTTTAATAGGAGGAGTGAACACTGAAGCTTTCTTT	CASSLIGGVNTEAFF
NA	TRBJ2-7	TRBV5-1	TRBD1	TGCGCCAGCAGCTTATACTCCGGGACAGGGGTGGACGAGCAGTACTTC	CASSLYSGTGVDEQYF
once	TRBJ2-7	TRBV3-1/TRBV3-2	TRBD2	TGTGCCAGCAGCCTAGCGGGCCCCTACGAGCAGTACTTC	CASSLAGPYEQYF
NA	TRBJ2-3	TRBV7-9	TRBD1	TGTGCCAGCAGCCAACAAGGGACAGTCGCAGATACGCAGTATTTT	CASSQQGTVADTQYF
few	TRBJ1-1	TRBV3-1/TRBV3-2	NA	TGTGCCAGCAGCCAAGAGCACGGGGGTGGAGAGGGAGCTTTCTTT	CASSQEHGGGEGAFF
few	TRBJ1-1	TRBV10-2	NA	TGCGCCAACAGAGTAGACACTGAAGCTTTCTTT	CANRVDTEAFF
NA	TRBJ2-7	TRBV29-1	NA	TGCAGCGTCACATCGCACCGCAGCTACGAGCAGTACTTC	CSVTSHRSYEQYF
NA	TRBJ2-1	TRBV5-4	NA	TGTGCCAGCAGCTTAAACGCGGACAATGAGCAGTTCTTC	CASSLNADNEQFF
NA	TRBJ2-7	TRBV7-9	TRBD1	TGTGCCAGCAGCAGACTCGGGACAGGGACGGGCGAGCAGTACTTC	CASSRLGTGTGEQYF
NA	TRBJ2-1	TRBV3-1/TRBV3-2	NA	TGTGCCAGCAGCCAAGACCCAGGGTCCTACAATGAGCAGTTCTTC	CASSQDPGSYNEQFF
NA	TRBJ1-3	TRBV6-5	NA	TGTGCCAGCTCGGACAACTCTGGAAACACCATATATTTT	CASSDNSGNTIYF
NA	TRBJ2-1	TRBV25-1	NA	TGTGCCAGCAGTGAAACCCTAGAATACAATGAGCAGTTCTTC	CASSETLEYNEQFF
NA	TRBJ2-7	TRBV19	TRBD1	TGTGCCAGTAGTATAGTCCTCCAAACAGGGACAGCTAGCTCCTACGAGCAGTACTTC	CASSIVLQTGTASSYEQYF
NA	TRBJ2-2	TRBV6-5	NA	TGTGCCAGCAAGCTTTCGAACACCGGGGAGCTGTTTTTT	CASKLSNTGELFF
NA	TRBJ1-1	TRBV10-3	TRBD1	TGTGCCATCAGGGGACAGGGGGAGAACACTGAAGCTTTCTTT	CAIRGQGENTEAFF
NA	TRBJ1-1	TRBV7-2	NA	TGTGCCAGCAGCCCAGTCGGGGGGACTGAAGCTTTCTTT	CASSPVGGTEAFF
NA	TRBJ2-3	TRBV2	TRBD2	TGTGCCAGCAGCTGGCTAGCGGGAGGCCTCACAGATACGCAGTATTTT	CASSWLAGGLTDTQYF
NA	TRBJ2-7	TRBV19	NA	TGTGCCAGTAGTATAGCCATAGGGGTCGCGCAGTACTTC	CASSIAIGVAQYF
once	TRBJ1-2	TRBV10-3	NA	TGTGCCATCAGTGATTGGACAATCCCTCTCTATGGCTACACCTTC	CAISDWTIPLYGYTF
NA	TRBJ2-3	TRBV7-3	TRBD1	TGTGCCAGCAGCTATCAAACAGGGGACACGCAGTATTTT	CASSYQTGDTQYF
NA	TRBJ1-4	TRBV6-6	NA	TGTGCCAGCAGTTACAGGGGTAATGAAAAACTGTTTTTT	CASSYRGNEKLFF
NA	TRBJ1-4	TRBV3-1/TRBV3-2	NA	TGTGCCAGCAGCTTGACAGCAACTAATGAAAAACTGTTTTTT	CASSLTATNEKLFF
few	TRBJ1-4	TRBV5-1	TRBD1	TGCGCCAGCAGCTCACAGGGGGCGGAGGAAAAACTGTTTTTT	CASSSQGAEEKLFF
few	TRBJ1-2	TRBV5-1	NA	TGCGCCAGCAGCCCGGGGGGCCAGGAATTTCATGGCTACACCTTC	CASSPGGQEFHGYTF
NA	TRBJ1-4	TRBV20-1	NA	TGCAGTGCTAGTACAGGCTTCCGTAATGAAAAACTGTTTTTT	CSASTGFRNEKLFF
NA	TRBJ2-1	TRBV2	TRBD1	TGTGCCAGCAGTGAAGACCACAGGGGGCGGAATGAGCAGTTCTTC	CASSEDHRGRNEQFF
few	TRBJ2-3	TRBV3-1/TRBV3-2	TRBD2	TGTGCCAGCAGCCAAGATCCTAGCGGGTCGGCAGATACGCAGTATTTT	CASSQDPSGSADTQYF
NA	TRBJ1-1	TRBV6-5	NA	TGTGCCAGCACCTCACACCGGAACACTGAAGCTTTCTTT	CASTSHRNTEAFF
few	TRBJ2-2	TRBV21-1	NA	TGTGCCAGCAGCCACAAGTTACCGAACACCGGGGAGCTGTTTTTT	CASSHKLPNTGELFF
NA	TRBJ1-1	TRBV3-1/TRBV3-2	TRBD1	TGTGCCAGCAGCCAACTGGGACAGCCTGAAGCTTTCTTT	CASSQLGQPEAFF
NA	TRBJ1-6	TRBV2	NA	TGTGCCAGCAGTGAAGAGAGGGATTCACCCCTCCACTTT	CASSEERDSPLHF
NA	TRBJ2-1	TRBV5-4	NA	TGTGCCAGCAGGGATCAAGCCGGGAGTAACAATGAGCAGTTCTTC	CASRDQAGSNNEQFF
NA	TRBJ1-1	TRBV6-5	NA	TGTGCCAGCAGCTCCTGGGAGGGTTCTGAAGCTTTCTTT	CASSSWEGSEAFF
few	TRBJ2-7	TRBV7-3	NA	TGTGCCAGCAGCTCCCAAACAGGGATCGAGCAGTACTTC	CASSSQTGIEQYF
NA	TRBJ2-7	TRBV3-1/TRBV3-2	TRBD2	TGTGCCAGCAGCCAAGGACTAGCGGGAAACGGGTACGACGAGCAGTACTTC	CASSQGLAGNGYDEQYF
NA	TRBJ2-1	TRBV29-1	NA	TGCAGCGTTGATGGGGACCGGGGGGCGCCCGGCGGTGAGCAGTTCTTC	CSVDGDRGAPGGEQFF
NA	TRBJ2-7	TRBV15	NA	TGTGCCACCTCACCACAGGGGGGGTTAAACTACGAGCAGTACTTC	CATSPQGGLNYEQYF